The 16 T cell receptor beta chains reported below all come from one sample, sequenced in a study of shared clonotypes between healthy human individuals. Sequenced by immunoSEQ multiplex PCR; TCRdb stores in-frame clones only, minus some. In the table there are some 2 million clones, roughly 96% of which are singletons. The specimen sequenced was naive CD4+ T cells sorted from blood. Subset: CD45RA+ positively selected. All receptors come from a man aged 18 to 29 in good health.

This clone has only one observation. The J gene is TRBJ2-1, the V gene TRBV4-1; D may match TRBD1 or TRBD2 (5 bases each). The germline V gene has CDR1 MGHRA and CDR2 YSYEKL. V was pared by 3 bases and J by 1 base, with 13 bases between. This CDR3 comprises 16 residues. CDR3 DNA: TGCGCCAGCAGCCATCGGGGCCCCATATCCTACAATGAGCAGTTCTTC. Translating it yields CASSHRGPISYNEQFF.

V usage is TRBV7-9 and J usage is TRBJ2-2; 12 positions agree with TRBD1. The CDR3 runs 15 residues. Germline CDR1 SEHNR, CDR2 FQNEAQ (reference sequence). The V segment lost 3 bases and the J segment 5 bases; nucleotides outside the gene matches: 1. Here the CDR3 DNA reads TGTGCCAGCAGCTTGGGACAGGGGGCTACCGGGGAGCTGTTTTTT. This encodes CASSLGQGATGELFF.

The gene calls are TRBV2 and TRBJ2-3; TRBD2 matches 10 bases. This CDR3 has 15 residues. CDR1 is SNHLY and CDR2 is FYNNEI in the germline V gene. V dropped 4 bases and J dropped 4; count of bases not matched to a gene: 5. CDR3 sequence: CASSALAGISDTQYF. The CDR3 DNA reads TGTGCCAGCAGTGCACTAGCGGGGATTTCAGATACGCAGTATTTT.

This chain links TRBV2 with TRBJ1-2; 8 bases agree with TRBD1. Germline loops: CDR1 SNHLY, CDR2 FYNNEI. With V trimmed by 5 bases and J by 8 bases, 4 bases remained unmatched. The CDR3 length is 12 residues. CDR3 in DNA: TGTGCCAGCAGTACAGGGGGAGCGGGCTACACCTTC. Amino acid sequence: CASSTGGAGYTF.

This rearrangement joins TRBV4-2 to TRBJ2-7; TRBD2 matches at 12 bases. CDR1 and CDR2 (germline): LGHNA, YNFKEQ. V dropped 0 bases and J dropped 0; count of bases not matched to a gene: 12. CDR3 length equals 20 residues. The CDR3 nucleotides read TGTGCCAGCAGCCAAGATTCAACTAGCGGGGGGAAACAGCACTCCTACGAGCAGTACTTC. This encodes CASSQDSTSGGKQHSYEQYF.

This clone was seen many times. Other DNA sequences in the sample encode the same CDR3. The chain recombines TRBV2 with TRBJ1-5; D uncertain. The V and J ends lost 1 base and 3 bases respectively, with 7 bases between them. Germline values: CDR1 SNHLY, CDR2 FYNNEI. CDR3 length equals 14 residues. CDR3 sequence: CASSEGQNNQPQHF. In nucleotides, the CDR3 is TGTGCCAGCAGTGAAGGGCAGAACAATCAGCCCCAGCATTTT.

The CDR3 DNA sequence: TGTGCCAGCAGCTTAAAGCATGCCAGGGATAGCAATCAGCCCCAGCATTTT. Amino acids: CASSLKHARDSNQPQHF. The chain uses TRBV5-4 and TRBJ1-5, with D possibly being TRBD1 (5 bases). Germline lookup yields CDR1 SGHNT and CDR2 YYREEE (reference sequence). Deletions cut 2 bases from V and 0 bases from J, with 15 bases between. CDR3 size: 17 residues.

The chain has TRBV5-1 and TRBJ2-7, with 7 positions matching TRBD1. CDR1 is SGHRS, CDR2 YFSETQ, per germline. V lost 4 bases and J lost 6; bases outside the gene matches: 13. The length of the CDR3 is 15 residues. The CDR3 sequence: CASSPGGRDPLEQYF. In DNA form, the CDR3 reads TGCGCCAGCAGCCCAGGGGGAAGGGACCCTCTCGAGCAGTACTTC.

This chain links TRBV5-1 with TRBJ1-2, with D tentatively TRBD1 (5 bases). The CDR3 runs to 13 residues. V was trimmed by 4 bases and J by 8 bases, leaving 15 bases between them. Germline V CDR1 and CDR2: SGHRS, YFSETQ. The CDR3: CASSVSGRRGYTF. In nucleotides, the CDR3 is TGCGCCAGCAGCGTGTCAGGGCGGCGCGGCTACACCTTC.

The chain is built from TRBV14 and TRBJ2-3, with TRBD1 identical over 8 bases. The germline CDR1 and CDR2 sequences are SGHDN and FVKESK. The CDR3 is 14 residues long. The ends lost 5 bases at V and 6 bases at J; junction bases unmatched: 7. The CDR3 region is CASSFGQGWDTQYF. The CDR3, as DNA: TGTGCCAGCAGCTTCGGACAGGGCTGGGATACGCAGTATTTT.

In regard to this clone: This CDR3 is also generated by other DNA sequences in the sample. The chain's CDR3 is CASSLQGDTEAFF. As DNA, the CDR3 is TGTGCCAGCAGTTTACAGGGTGACACTGAAGCTTTCTTT. This chain connects TRBV7-9 to TRBJ1-1; D is perhaps TRBD1 (6 bases). There are 13 residues in the CDR3. V lost 6 bases, J lost 3 bases, and 11 bases lay in between. Germline lookup yields CDR1 SEHNR and CDR2 FQNEAQ (reference sequence).

CDR3 region: CASSLDRGTEAFF. CDR3 bases: TGTGCCAGCAGCTTAGATCGGGGCACTGAAGCTTTCTTT. This chain links TRBV13 with TRBJ1-1; D ambiguous. The V end was cut by 1 base, the J end by 4 bases, with 7 bases between. The CDR3 is made up of 13 amino acids. From germline, CDR1 is PRHDT and CDR2 FYEKMQ (reference sequence).

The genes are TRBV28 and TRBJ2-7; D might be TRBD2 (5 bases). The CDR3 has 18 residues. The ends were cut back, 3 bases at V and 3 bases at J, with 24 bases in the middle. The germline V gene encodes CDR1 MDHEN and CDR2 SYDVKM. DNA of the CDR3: TGTGCCAGCAGTTTTTGGAGGCCACCCCTGGGAGAAATCTACGAGCAGTACTTC. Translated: CASSFWRPPLGEIYEQYF.

CDR3 sequence reads: CSVEDRATGYTF. CDR3 bases: TGCAGCGTTGAAGACAGGGCGACTGGCTACACCTTC. The rearrangement links TRBV29-1 to TRBJ1-2; D may be TRBD1 (5 bases). Germline V gene data show CDR1 as SQVTM and CDR2 as ANQGSEA. The length of the CDR3 is 12 residues. Trimming pared 0 bases from V and 7 bases from J, leaving 9 bases between.

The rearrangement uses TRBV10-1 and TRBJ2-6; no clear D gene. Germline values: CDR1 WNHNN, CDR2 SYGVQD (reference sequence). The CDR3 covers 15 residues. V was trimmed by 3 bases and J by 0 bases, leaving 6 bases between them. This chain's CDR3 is CASSDPYSGANVLTF. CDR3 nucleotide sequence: TGCGCCAGCAGTGACCCGTACTCTGGGGCCAACGTCCTGACTTTC.

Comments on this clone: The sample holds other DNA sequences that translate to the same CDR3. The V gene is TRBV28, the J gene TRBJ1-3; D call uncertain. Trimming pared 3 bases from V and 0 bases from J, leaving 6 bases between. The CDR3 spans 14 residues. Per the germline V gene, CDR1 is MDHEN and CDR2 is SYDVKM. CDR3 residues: CASSLTDSGNTIYF. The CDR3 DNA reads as TGTGCCAGCAGTTTGACGGACTCTGGAAACACCATATATTTT.